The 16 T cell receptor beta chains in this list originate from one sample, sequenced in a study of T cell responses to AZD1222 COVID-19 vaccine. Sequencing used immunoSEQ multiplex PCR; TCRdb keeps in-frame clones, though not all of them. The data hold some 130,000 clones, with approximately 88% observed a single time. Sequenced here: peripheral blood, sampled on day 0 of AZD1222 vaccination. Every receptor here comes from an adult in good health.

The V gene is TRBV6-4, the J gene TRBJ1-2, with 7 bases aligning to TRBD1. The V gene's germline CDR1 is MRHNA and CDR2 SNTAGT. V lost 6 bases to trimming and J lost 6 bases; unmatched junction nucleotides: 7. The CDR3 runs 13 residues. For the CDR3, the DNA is TGTGCCAGCAGGGGACAGCCCCAAGATGGCTACACCTTC. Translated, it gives CASRGQPQDGYTF.

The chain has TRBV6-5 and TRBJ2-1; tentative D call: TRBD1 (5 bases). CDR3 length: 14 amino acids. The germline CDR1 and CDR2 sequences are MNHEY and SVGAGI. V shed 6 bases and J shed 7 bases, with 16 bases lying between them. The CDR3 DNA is TGTGCCAGCAGACCAATGCAGGGCCTGAATGAGCAGTTCTTC. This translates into CASRPMQGLNEQFF.

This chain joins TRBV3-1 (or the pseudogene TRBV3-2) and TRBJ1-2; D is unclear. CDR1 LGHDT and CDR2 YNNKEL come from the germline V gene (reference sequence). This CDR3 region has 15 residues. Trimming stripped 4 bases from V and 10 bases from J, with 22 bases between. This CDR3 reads CASSPSRGSSWPYTF. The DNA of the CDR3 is TGTGCCAGCAGCCCCTCTCGTGGGAGTTCGTGGCCCTACACCTTC.

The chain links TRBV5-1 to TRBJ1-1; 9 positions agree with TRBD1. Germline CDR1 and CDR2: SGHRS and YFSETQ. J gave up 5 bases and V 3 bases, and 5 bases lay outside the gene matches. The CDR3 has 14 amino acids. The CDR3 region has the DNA TGCGCCAGCAGCTCACAGGGGGCTATAACTGAAGCTTTCTTT. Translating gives CASSSQGAITEAFF. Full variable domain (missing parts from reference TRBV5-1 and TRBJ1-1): KAGVTQTPRYLIKTRGQQVTLSCSPISGHRSVSWYQQTPGQGLQFLFEYFSETQRNKGNFPGRFSGRQFSNSRSEMNVSTLELGDSALYLCASSSQGAITEAFFGQGTRLTVV.

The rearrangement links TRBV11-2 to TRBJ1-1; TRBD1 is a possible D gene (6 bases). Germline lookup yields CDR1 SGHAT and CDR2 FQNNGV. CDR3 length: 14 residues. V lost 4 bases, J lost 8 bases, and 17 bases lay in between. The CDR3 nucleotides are TGTGCCAGCAGCTCAAAGACAGGACCCACAGAAGCTTTCTTT. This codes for CASSSKTGPTEAFF.

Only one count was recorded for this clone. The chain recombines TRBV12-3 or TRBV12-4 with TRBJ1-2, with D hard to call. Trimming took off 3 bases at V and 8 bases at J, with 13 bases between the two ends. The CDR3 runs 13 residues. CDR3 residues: CASSFLDGGGYTF. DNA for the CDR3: TGTGCCAGCAGTTTCTTGGACGGTGGCGGCTACACCTTC.

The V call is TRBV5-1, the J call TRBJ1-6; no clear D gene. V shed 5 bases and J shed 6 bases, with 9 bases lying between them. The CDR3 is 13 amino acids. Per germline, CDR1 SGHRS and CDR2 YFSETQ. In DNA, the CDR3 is TGCGCCAGCAGAGATGGTTTTAATTCACCCCTCCACTTT. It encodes CASRDGFNSPLHF.

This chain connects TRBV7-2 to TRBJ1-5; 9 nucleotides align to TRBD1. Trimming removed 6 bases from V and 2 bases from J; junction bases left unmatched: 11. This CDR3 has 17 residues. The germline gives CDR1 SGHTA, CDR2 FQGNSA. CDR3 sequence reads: CASRTDTGGRGNQPQHF. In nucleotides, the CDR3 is TGTGCCAGCAGAACCGACACAGGGGGCCGGGGCAATCAGCCCCAGCATTTT.

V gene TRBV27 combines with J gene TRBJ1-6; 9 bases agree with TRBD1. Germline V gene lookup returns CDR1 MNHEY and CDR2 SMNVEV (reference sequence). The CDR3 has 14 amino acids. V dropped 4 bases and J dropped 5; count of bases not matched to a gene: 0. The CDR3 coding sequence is TGTGCCAGCAGTTGGGACAGGGATAATTCACCCCTCCACTTT. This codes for CASSWDRDNSPLHF.

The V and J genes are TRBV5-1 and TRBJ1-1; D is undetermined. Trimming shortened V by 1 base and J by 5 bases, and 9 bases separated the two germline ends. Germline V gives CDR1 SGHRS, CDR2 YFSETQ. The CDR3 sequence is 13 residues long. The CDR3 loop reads CASSLYPGTEAFF. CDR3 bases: TGCGCCAGCAGCTTGTACCCGGGGACTGAAGCTTTCTTT.

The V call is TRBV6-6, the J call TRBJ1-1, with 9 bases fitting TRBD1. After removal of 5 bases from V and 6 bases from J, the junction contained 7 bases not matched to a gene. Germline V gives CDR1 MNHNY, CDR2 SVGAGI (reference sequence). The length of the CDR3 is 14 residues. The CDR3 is CASSPTGGKAEAFF. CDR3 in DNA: TGTGCCAGCAGTCCGACAGGGGGTAAGGCTGAAGCTTTCTTT.

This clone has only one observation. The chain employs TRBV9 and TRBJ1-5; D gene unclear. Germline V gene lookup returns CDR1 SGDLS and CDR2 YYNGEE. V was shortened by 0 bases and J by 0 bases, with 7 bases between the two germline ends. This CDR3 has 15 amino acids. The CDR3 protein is CASSVGPLSNQPQHF. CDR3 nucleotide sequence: TGTGCCAGCAGCGTAGGACCGCTTAGCAATCAGCCCCAGCATTTT.

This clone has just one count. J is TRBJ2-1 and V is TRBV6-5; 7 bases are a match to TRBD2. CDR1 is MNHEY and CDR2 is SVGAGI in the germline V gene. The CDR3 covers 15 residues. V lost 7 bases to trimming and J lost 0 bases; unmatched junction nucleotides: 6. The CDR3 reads CASTTAGSSYNEQFF. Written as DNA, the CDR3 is TGTGCCAGCACCACAGCGGGGTCCTCCTACAATGAGCAGTTCTTC.

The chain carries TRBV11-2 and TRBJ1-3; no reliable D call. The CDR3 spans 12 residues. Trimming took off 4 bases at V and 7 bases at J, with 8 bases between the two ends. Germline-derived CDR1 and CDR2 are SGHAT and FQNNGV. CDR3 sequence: CASSSGRNTIYF. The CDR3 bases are TGTGCCAGCAGCTCGGGCAGGAACACCATATATTTT.

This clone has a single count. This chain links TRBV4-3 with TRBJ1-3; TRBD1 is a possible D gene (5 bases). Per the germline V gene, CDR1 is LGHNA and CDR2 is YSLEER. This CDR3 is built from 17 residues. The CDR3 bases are TGCTCCTCTCGGCGTGAAACAGGAGGGGTCTCTGGAAACACCATATATTTT. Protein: CSSRRETGGVSGNTIYF.

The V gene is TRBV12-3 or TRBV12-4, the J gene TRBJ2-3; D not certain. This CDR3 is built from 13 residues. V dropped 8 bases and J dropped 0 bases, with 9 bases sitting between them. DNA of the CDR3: TGTGCCAGCGGTTGGACCAGCACAGATACGCAGTATTTT. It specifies CASGWTSTDTQYF.